A single sample is the source of the 29 T cell receptor beta chains below, sequenced in a study of blood T cell repertoires in COVID-19. Using immunoSEQ multiplex PCR, the repertoire was profiled, and TCRdb retains in-frame clones only, with some absent. The sample includes approximately 250,000 clones, about 91% of them seen just once. Specimen: PBMCs or T cells enriched from blood (not recorded which). The receptors shown here come from a man in his forties who had been exposed to COVID-19.

This chain links TRBV28 with TRBJ2-3, with 10 nucleotides matching TRBD1. The ends lost 5 bases at V and 5 bases at J; junction bases unmatched: 7. The CDR3 totals 15 residues. Looked up from germline, CDR1 is MDHEN and CDR2 is SYDVKM. DNA for the CDR3: TGTGCCAGCAGTGGATCCGGGACAGGGGAAGATACGCAGTATTTT. Protein product: CASSGSGTGEDTQYF.

The chain uses TRBV6-5 and TRBJ1-5; D is perhaps TRBD1 (6 bases). V was trimmed by 6 bases and J by 4 bases, leaving 16 bases between them. Per the germline V gene, CDR1 is MNHEY and CDR2 is SVGAGI. The CDR3 has 15 residues. The CDR3 spells CASSPSDRKNQPQHF. The CDR3 bases are TGTGCCAGCAGCCCCTCGGACAGAAAGAATCAGCCCCAGCATTTT.

The V and J genes are TRBV6-2 or TRBV6-3 and TRBJ2-7; 9 bases match TRBD2. CDR3 size: 14 residues. CDR1 and CDR2 (germline): MNHEY, SVGEGT. V dropped 3 bases and J dropped 3; count of bases not matched to a gene: 3. CDR3 residues: CASSYLAGYYEQYF. The CDR3, as DNA: TGTGCCAGCAGTTATCTAGCGGGGTACTACGAGCAGTACTTC.

The chain couples TRBV3-1 (or the pseudogene TRBV3-2) to TRBJ2-3, with 7 bases aligning to TRBD2. The length of the CDR3 is 15 residues. The V and J ends lost 6 bases and 3 bases, in that order; junction bases with no gene match: 9. The germline V gene encodes CDR1 LGHDT and CDR2 YNNKEL (reference sequence). The CDR3: CASSGGGGPTDTQYF. DNA for the CDR3: TGTGCCAGCAGTGGAGGCGGGGGACCGACAGATACGCAGTATTTT.

The V gene is TRBV12-3 or TRBV12-4, the J gene TRBJ2-3, with TRBD1 as a possible D gene (6 bases). CDR3 length: 13 amino acids. Trimming removed 8 bases at V and 4 bases at J, with 13 bases between. CDR3 loop: CASRLGGADTQYF. As DNA, the CDR3 is TGTGCCAGCCGATTAGGGGGAGCAGATACGCAGTATTTT.

Only one count was recorded for this clone. The V and J genes are TRBV12-3 or TRBV12-4 and TRBJ2-1; D not resolved. Trimming cost V 0 bases and J 9 bases, with 9 bases left between them. There are 13 residues in the CDR3. CDR3 sequence reads: CASSLAHASEQFF. DNA of the CDR3: TGTGCCAGCAGTTTAGCGCATGCTAGTGAGCAGTTCTTC.

J is TRBJ1-1 and V is TRBV6-5; D not resolved. The V gene lost 0 bases and the J gene lost 6 bases, with 11 bases spanning the gap. The CDR3 is 14 amino acids. Germline V gene data show CDR1 as MNHEY and CDR2 as SVGAGI. Here the CDR3 DNA reads TGTGCCAGCAGTTACTCGCAAAAAGGAGCTGAAGCTTTCTTT. It specifies CASSYSQKGAEAFF.

V and J are TRBV12-3 or TRBV12-4 and TRBJ1-3; D call uncertain. The CDR3 sequence is 13 residues long. V dropped 3 bases and J dropped 3 bases, with 6 bases sitting between them. The CDR3 loop reads CASSFNGGNTIYF. The CDR3 DNA reads TGTGCCAGCAGTTTTAACGGTGGAAACACCATATATTTT.

This chain connects TRBV11-2 to TRBJ1-2, with a tentative D call TRBD1 (5 bases). The CDR3 runs to 13 residues. CDR1 SGHAT and CDR2 FQNNGV come from the germline V gene. V lost 5 bases and J lost 4, with 11 bases in between. The CDR3 region has the DNA TGTGCCAGCAGCCAGGGCGCCACCTATGGCTACACCTTC. Protein product: CASSQGATYGYTF.

The CDR3 bases are TGCGCCAGCAGTGTACAGGTCTACGAGCAGTACTTC. Its translation is CASSVQVYEQYF. The J gene is TRBJ2-7, the V gene TRBV10-2; TRBD1 might be the D (5 bases). There are 12 residues in the CDR3. With 4 bases removed from V and 3 bases from J, the gap between germline ends came to 7 bases. Germline lookup yields CDR1 WSHSY and CDR2 SAAADI.

V usage is TRBV3-1 (or the pseudogene TRBV3-2) and J usage is TRBJ1-6; D call uncertain. Germline CDR1 is LGHDT and CDR2 is YNNKEL (reference sequence). V shed 6 bases and J shed 9 bases, with 12 bases lying between them. The CDR3 covers 13 residues. CDR3 region: CASSGGQVSPLHF. The CDR3 region has the DNA TGTGCCAGCAGTGGAGGCCAAGTTTCACCCCTCCACTTT.

The V and J genes are TRBV11-2 and TRBJ2-7; tentative D call: TRBD1 (6 bases). Deletions cut 5 bases from V and 2 bases from J, with 25 bases between. CDR1 is SGHAT, CDR2 FQNNGV, per germline. The CDR3 loop spans 18 amino acids. In nucleotides, the CDR3 is TGTGCCAGCAGCCAACAACCTCCGGACAGATATACTGCCTACGAGCAGTACTTC. Translating gives CASSQQPPDRYTAYEQYF.

The rearrangement joins TRBV25-1 to TRBJ1-4, with 8 nucleotides matching TRBD1. Germline CDR1 MGHDK, CDR2 SYGVNS. The junction had 14 bases not matched to a gene; V was cut back by 1 base and J by 7 bases. This CDR3 region has 18 residues. The CDR3 loop is CASSEFTGGTLTSEKLFF. In DNA form, the CDR3 reads TGTGCCAGCAGTGAATTTACAGGGGGAACCCTCACGAGTGAAAAACTGTTTTTT.

The chain uses TRBV5-1 and TRBJ2-3, with 10 bases aligning to TRBD1. Trimming at V came to 6 bases and at J to 3 bases, leaving 4 bases not matched to a gene. The CDR3 totals 14 residues. Germline CDR1 and CDR2: SGHRS and YFSETQ. The CDR3 protein is CASMGTGATDTQYF. The CDR3 region has the DNA TGCGCCAGCATGGGGACAGGGGCTACAGATACGCAGTATTTT.

This clone has only one observation. The rearrangement uses TRBV5-1 and TRBJ1-2; no clear D gene. CDR1 is SGHRS and CDR2 is YFSETQ in the germline V gene. V dropped 5 bases and J dropped 0 bases, with 11 bases sitting between them. This CDR3 region has 14 residues. DNA for the CDR3: TGCGCCAGCAGGTCTGTGGCCACTAACTATGGCTACACCTTC. It specifies CASRSVATNYGYTF.

The chain has TRBV7-2 and TRBJ1-3, with a tentative D call TRBD1 (5 bases). Looked up from germline, CDR1 is SGHTA and CDR2 is FQGNSA. The CDR3 has 14 residues. The V end was cut by 6 bases, the J end by 7 bases, with 16 bases between. The DNA for the CDR3 is TGTGCCAGCAGTGGCGGGGGAAATCGGAACACCATATATTTT. Its translation is CASSGGGNRNTIYF.

Notes on this clone: Sequence at one end of the junction differs from germline and may be a read error. The chain has TRBV7-9 and TRBJ2-7; 8 bases match TRBD2. The CDR3 is made up of 14 amino acids. Germline V gene data show CDR1 as SEHNR and CDR2 as FQNEAQ (reference sequence). Written as DNA, the CDR3 is TGTACCAGCAGTAATTGGCGGGGGGCCTACGAGCAGTACTTC. This gives the protein CTSSNWRGAYEQYF.

This clone showed up just once. The V gene is TRBV21-1, the J gene TRBJ2-7; the listed D gene, TRBD2, was not tested against the DNA. TRBV21-1 constitutes a pseudogene. This CDR3 comprises 15 residues. This CDR3 is CASSGRTSGTYEQYF. The CDR3 DNA sequence: TGTGCCAGCAGCGGTCGGACTAGCGGGACCTACGAGCAGTACTTC.

The gene calls are TRBV30 and TRBJ1-1; a possible D gene is TRBD1 (6 bases). The V end was cut by 2 bases, the J end by 4 bases, with 17 bases between. The CDR3 totals 15 residues. Germline V lookup: CDR1 GTSNPN, CDR2 SVGIG (reference sequence). CDR3 region: CAWSQQQGWRTEAFF. CDR3 nucleotide sequence: TGTGCCTGGAGTCAACAACAGGGTTGGCGCACTGAAGCTTTCTTT.

As concerns this clone: A junction boundary mismatches the germline segment, possibly from a read error. This chain connects TRBV7-9 to TRBJ2-7; 10 bases match TRBD2. Germline V lookup: CDR1 SEHNR, CDR2 FQNEAQ (reference sequence). The CDR3 is 14 residues long. Here the CDR3 reads CASSLAGATYEQYF. The CDR3 coding sequence is TGTGCCAGCAGCCTAGCGGGAGCTACCTACGAGCAGTACTTC.

The gene calls are TRBV30 and TRBJ2-1; possible D gene TRBD2, 6 bases. Germline loops: CDR1 GTSNPN, CDR2 SVGIG (reference sequence). V was pared by 3 bases and J by 9 bases, with 12 bases between. The CDR3 consists of 12 residues. The CDR3 loop reads CAWRHSGPEQFF. The DNA for the CDR3 is TGTGCCTGGAGACACAGCGGGCCTGAGCAGTTCTTC.

This rearrangement joins TRBV2 to TRBJ1-2, with D perhaps matching TRBD1 (5 bases). The germline gives CDR1 SNHLY, CDR2 FYNNEI. The CDR3 is 12 amino acids. The CDR3 sequence is CAERGERAGYTF. The CDR3 bases are TGTGCTGAGCGGGGCGAGAGGGCTGGCTACACCTTC.

This clone has just a few counts. The chain recombines TRBV7-8 with TRBJ2-1; D is perhaps TRBD1 (5 bases). This CDR3 comprises 13 residues. Trimming left V 5 bases short and J 9 bases short, with 14 bases between. Per germline, CDR1 SGHVS and CDR2 FQNEAQ. This CDR3 is CASSPMARGEQFF. In DNA, the CDR3 is TGTGCCAGCAGCCCAATGGCAAGGGGTGAGCAGTTCTTC.

The chain links TRBV6-4 to TRBJ2-2; 8 bases agree with TRBD2. This CDR3 spans 16 amino acids. V was clipped by 2 bases and J by 4 bases; unmatched bases: 6. Germline CDR1 is MRHNA and CDR2 is SNTAGT. The CDR3 DNA follows: TGTGCCAGCAGTGACCATCGGACTAGCATCACCGGGGAGCTGTTTTTT. Its translation is CASSDHRTSITGELFF.

The chain employs TRBV5-6 and TRBJ1-6; 7 bases align to TRBD1. This CDR3 has 15 amino acids. Germline V gene lookup returns CDR1 SGHDT and CDR2 YYEEEE. V shed 3 bases and J 7 bases; nucleotides not matched to a gene: 7. Here the CDR3 reads CASSWRQGWNSPLHF. Written as DNA, the CDR3 is TGTGCCAGCAGCTGGCGACAGGGTTGGAATTCACCCCTCCACTTT. Combining the CDR3 with reference TRBV5-6 and TRBJ1-6 gives the whole variable domain DAGVTQSPTHLIKTRGQQVTLRCSPKSGHDTVSWYQQALGQGPQFIFQYYEEEERQRGNFPDRFSGHQFPNYSSELNVNALLLGDSALYLCASSWRQGWNSPLHFGNGTRLTVT.

The CDR3 reads CAISQGGEYSNQPQHF. For the CDR3, the DNA is TGTGCCATCAGCCAAGGGGGAGAGTATAGCAATCAGCCCCAGCATTTT. This chain uses TRBV10-3 with TRBJ1-5, with TRBD1 as a possible D gene (6 bases). The ends were cut back, 6 bases at V and 0 bases at J, with 15 bases in the middle. Germline V gene lookup returns CDR1 ENHRY and CDR2 SYGVKD. This CDR3 region has 16 residues.

The rearrangement links TRBV18 to TRBJ1-2; 8 bases fit TRBD1. Trimming removed 2 bases from V and 6 bases from J; junction bases left unmatched: 5. Germline V gene sequence: CDR1 KGHSH, CDR2 LQKENI. CDR3 length equals 14 residues. CDR3 residues: CASSPAATGDGYTF. For the CDR3, the DNA is TGTGCCAGCTCACCAGCTGCGACAGGGGATGGCTACACCTTC.

The CDR3 bases are TGTGCCTGGAGTGTACTTGTACGCACAGATACGCAGTATTTT. Protein product: CAWSVLVRTDTQYF. The V call is TRBV30, the J call TRBJ2-3; D is undetermined. The V and J ends lost 0 bases and 1 base respectively, with 8 bases between them. The CDR3 loop spans 14 amino acids. CDR1 GTSNPN and CDR2 SVGIG come from the germline V gene (reference sequence).

The gene calls are TRBV2 and TRBJ2-7; TRBD1 is a possible D gene (5 bases). CDR1 is SNHLY, CDR2 FYNNEI, per germline. This CDR3 contains 12 residues. The V and J ends lost 7 bases and 4 bases respectively, with 11 bases between them. The CDR3 bases are TGTGCCAGCAAAGGGGCTGAGTACGAGCAGTACTTC. Residues: CASKGAEYEQYF.